This T cell receptor (beta chain) was observed in a study of blood T cell repertoires in COVID-19. At the level of the study: Sites across the United States, Italy and Spain contributed samples from acute and convalescent COVID-19. The analysed material was cDNA or gDNA that came from T cells, B-cell-depleted T cells, or PBMCs.

Seattle patients were enrolled during active infection and followed longitudinally. The CDR3 is made up of 15 amino acids. In germline, CDR1 is SGDLS, CDR2 YYNGEE. The germline V and J ends were trimmed by 0 bases and 0 bases, with 7 bases remaining between them. In the original analysis: Nucleated cell counts were estimated from reference gene primer amplification. Some clones are missing from TCRdb's copy, which holds only in-frame ones; the method was immunoSEQ multiplex PCR. That table supplies the V and J calls and clone size; D and trimming were determined from the DNA. The sample records over 250,000 clones, about nine tenths being singletons.

Input material: peripheral blood. The gene calls are TRBV9 and TRBJ1-5; D remains ambiguous. This receptor was obtained from a woman aged 30 to 39 with COVID-19, enrolled during active disease. CDR3 region: CASSVGGASNQPQHF. The DNA of the CDR3 is TGTGCCAGCAGCGTAGGCGGAGCTAGCAATCAGCCCCAGCATTTT.